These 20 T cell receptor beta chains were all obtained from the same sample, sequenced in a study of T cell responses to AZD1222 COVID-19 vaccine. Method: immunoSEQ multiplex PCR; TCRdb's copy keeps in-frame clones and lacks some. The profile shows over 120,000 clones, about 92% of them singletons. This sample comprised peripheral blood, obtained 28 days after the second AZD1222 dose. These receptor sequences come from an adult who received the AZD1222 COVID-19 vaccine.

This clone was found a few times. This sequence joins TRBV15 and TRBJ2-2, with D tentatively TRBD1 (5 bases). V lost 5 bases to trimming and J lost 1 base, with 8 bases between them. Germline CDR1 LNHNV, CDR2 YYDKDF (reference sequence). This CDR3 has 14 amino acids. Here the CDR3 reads CATSGAGNTGELFF. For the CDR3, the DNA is TGTGCCACCAGCGGGGCAGGGAACACCGGGGAGCTGTTTTTT.

CDR3: CASSERQGNYGYTF. For the CDR3, the DNA is TGTGCCAGCAGTGAAAGGCAGGGAAACTATGGCTACACCTTC. This chain joins TRBV25-1 and TRBJ1-2, with TRBD1 as a possible D gene (5 bases). CDR3 size: 14 residues. Trimming shortened V by 2 bases and J by 2 bases, and 9 bases separated the two germline ends. Germline V gene sequence: CDR1 MGHDK, CDR2 SYGVNS.

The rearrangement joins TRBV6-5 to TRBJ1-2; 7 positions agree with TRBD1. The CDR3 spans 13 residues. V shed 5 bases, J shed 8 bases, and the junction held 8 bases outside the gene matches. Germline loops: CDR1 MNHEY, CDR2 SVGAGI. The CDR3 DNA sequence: TGTGCCAGCAGTAGAGACAGGGTCCAGGGCTACACCTTC. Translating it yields CASSRDRVQGYTF.

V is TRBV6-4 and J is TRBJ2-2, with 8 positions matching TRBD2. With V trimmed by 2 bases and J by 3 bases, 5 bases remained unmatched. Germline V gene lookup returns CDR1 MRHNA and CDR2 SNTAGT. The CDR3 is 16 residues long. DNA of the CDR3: TGTGCCAGCAGTGACCTTAGCGGGAAAGACACCGGGGAGCTGTTTTTT. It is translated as CASSDLSGKDTGELFF.

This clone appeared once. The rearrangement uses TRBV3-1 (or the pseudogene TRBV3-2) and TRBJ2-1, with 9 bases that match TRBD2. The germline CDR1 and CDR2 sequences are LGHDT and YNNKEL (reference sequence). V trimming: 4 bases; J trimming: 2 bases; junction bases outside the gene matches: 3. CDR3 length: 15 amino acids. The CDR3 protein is CASSPTSGTYNEQFF. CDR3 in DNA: TGTGCCAGCAGCCCGACTAGCGGAACCTACAATGAGCAGTTCTTC.

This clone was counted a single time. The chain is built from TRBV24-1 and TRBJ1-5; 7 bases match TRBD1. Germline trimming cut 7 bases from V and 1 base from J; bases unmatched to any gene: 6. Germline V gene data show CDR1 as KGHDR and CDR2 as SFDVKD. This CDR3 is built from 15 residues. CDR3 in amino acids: CATSTGTASNQPQHF. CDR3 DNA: TGTGCCACCAGCACCGGGACAGCGAGCAATCAGCCCCAGCATTTT.

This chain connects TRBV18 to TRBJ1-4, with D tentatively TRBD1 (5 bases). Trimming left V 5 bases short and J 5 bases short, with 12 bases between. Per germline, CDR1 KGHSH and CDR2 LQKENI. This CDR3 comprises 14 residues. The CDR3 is CASSWGSWNEKLFF. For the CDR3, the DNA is TGTGCCAGCTCATGGGGGTCCTGGAATGAAAAACTGTTTTTT.

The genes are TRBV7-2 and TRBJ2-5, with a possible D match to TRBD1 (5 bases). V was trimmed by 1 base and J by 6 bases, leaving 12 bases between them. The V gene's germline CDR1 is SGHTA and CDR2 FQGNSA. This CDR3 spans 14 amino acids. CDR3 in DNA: TGTGCCAGCAGCTTAGGTACAGGTCGGCAGACCCAGTACTTC. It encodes CASSLGTGRQTQYF.

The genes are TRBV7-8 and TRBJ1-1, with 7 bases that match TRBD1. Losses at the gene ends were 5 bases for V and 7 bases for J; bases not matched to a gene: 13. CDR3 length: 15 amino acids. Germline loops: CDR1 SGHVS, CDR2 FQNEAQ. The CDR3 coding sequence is TGTGCCAGCAGCGATATACAGGGGTTACGAGTTGAAGCTTTCTTT. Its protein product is CASSDIQGLRVEAFF.

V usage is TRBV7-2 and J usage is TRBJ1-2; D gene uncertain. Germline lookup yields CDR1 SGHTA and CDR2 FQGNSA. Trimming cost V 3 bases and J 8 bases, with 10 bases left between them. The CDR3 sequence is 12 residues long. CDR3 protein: CASSFSGGGYTF. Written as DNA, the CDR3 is TGTGCCAGCAGCTTTTCGGGTGGCGGCTACACCTTC.

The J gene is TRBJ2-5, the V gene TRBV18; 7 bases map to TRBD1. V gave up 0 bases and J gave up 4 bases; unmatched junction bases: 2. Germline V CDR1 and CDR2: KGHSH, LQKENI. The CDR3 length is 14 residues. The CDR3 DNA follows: TGTGCCAGCTCACCACCTGGGACAGCAGAGACCCAGTACTTC. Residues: CASSPPGTAETQYF.

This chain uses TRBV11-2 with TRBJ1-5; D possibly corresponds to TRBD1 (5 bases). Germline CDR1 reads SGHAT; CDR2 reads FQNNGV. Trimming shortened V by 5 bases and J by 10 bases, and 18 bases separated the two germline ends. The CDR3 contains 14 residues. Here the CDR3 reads CASSLDTGTSPQHF. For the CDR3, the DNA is TGTGCCAGCAGCCTGGACACAGGAACCAGCCCCCAGCATTTT.

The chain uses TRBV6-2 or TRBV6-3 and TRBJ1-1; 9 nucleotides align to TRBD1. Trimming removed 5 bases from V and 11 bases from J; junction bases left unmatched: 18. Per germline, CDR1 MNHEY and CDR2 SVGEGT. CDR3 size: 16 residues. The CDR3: CASSQPWTGDFLGAFF. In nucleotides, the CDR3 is TGTGCCAGCAGTCAACCCTGGACAGGGGATTTTTTGGGGGCTTTCTTT.

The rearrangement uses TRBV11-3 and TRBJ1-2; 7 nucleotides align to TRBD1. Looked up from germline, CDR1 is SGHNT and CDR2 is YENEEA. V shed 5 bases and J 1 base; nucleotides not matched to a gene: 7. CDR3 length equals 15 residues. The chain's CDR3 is CASSPEGAFNYGYTF. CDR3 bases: TGTGCCAGCAGCCCCGAGGGGGCGTTTAACTATGGCTACACCTTC.

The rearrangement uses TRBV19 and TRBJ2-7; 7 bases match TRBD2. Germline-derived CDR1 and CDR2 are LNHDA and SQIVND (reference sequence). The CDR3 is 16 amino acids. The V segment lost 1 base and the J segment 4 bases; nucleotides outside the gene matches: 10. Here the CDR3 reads CASSIGGRAGTYEQYF. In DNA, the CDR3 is TGTGCCAGTAGTATAGGTGGCCGAGCGGGAACTTACGAGCAGTACTTC. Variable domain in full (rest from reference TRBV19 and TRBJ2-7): DGGITQSPKYLFRKEGQNVTLSCEQNLNHDAMYWYRQDPGQGLRLIYYSQIVNDFQKGDIAEGYSVSREKKESFPLTVTSAQKNPTAFYLCASSIGGRAGTYEQYFGPGTRLTVT.

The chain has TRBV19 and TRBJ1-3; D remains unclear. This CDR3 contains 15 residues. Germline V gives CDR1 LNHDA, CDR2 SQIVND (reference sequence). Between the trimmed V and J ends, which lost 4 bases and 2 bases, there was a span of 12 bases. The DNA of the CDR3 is TGTGCCAGTAGTAGAGGAAACGAACCTGGAAACACCATATATTTT. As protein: CASSRGNEPGNTIYF.

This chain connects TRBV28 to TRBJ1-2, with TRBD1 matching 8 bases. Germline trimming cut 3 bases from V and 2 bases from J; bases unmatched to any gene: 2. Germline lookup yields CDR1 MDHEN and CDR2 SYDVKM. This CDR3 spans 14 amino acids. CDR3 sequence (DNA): TGTGCCAGCAGTTTCAGGACAGGGAACTATGGCTACACCTTC. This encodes CASSFRTGNYGYTF.

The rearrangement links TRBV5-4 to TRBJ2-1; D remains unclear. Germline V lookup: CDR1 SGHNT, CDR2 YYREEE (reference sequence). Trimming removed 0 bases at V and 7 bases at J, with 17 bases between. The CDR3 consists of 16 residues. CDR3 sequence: CASSLASSGLANEQFF. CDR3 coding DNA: TGTGCCAGCAGCTTGGCCTCGTCCGGGTTGGCAAATGAGCAGTTCTTC.

The CDR3 bases are TGCGCCAGCAGCCAAGGTTCTCCAGGCACTGGATGGGAGACCCAGTACTTC. This codes for CASSQGSPGTGWETQYF. V usage is TRBV4-1 and J usage is TRBJ2-5; D ambiguous. Between the trimmed V and J ends, which lost 1 base and 5 bases, there was a span of 20 bases. The germline CDR1 and CDR2 sequences are MGHRA and YSYEKL. CDR3 length: 17 residues.

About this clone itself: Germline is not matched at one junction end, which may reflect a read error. CDR3 loop: CASSPAGVETTDTQYF. The CDR3 coding sequence is TGTGCTAGCAGCCCGGCAGGGGTGGAAACCACAGATACGCAGTATTTT. The gene calls are TRBV7-7 and TRBJ2-3, with D possibly matching TRBD1 (6 bases). The germline V gene has CDR1 SSHAT and CDR2 FNYEAQ (reference sequence). The CDR3 extends over 16 amino acids.